This T cell receptor (beta chain) was identified during a study of molecular identifiers for immune sequencing clone quantification (dated by TCRdb to the late 2010s). Some background on the complete study: In a replicate experiment, RNA from roughly 21,000 or 96,000 naive CD8 T cells was split into five aliquots, four of which were sequenced. The study was a methods study using CD8 T cells to benchmark molecular-identifier clustering-based TCR repertoire sequencing (MIDCIRS) and TCR RNA copy counting. Results and caveats for the whole study, not just this receptor: Modeling indicated about 3 TCR RNA copies recovered per cell, compared with roughly 9.7 by digital PCR, which implies a capture efficiency of around 31%. Even against a background of one million naive CD8 T cells, spiked-in Jurkat TCR RNA amounting to a single cell's worth was reported to be detectable. When barcode sub-clustering was left out, chimeric consensus sequences inflated TCR diversity, with chimeras reaching as high as 47%. Spiked-in Jurkat TCR RNA (about ten copies' worth), which is not part of the donor repertoire, was contained in the naive libraries. In CMV-specific effector cells, over 99% of molecules were held by clones above 20 RNA copies, whereas under 1% of molecules were held by such clones in naive cells. Highly expanded clone sizes could be underestimated if identical TCR molecules share a barcode.

This clonotype has a count of ten or more. The antigen this receptor binds is unknown. Base qualities are not recorded, but no much larger clone differs from it by a single base. Libraries of naive CD8 T cells were built from approximately 22,000 to 940,000 sorted cells, with 10%, 30% or 50% of the purified RNA used. On a BD FACSAria II, naive CD8 T cells were FACS-sorted as CD8+CD4-CCR7+CD45RA+ and collected into RLT Plus buffer. Detection sensitivity was tested by spiking Jurkat RNA equal to fewer than twelve TCR copies' worth into samples containing 20,000-1,000,000 naive CD8 T cells. Enrichment of CD8 T cells was performed with RosetteSep CD8+ T Cell Enrichment Cocktail and Ficoll-Paque, after which ACK red cell lysis was carried out. V and J are truncated by 5 bases and 9 bases respectively, leaving an intervening sequence of 23 bases. Inclusive of the bounding cysteine and phenylalanine, the CDR3 is 15 residues long. Only the CDR3 DNA stays, 45 bases, in frame from base 1. The CDR1 and CDR2 encoded by the germline V gene (reference sequence) are DFQATT and SNEGSKA.

Library method: PCR. The instrument given in TCRdb is Illumina HiSeq 4000. Preparation of bulk TCR libraries followed a previously described approach, with the TCR primers listed in Table S5. The Qiagen AllPrep DNA/RNA kit was used to purify total RNA. Before analysis, reads from multiple sequencing runs of one library were combined. Processing in the source paper ran as follows. Reads were retained only if the reads had an exact TCR constant sequence, and the retained reads were trimmed to 150 nt and grouped according to their 12-nt molecular barcodes. Reads in each barcode group were sub-clustered using a 15% Levenshtein threshold, and a quality-weighted consensus sequence was built for each RNA molecule. Non-functional sequences were removed, as were lower-count sequences one edit away from another. On the basis of fitting two negative binomial distributions, barcode sub-clusters with fewer than 20% of the maximum read count were discarded. TCRdb reworked the public reads: Q25 trimming with fastp, MiXCR clone assembly, productive beta chains retained. Entries are consolidated by CDR3 protein sequence, retaining the most common genes and DNA. In this record, the V and J calls reflect TCRdb's handling and not the investigators' own analysis. In this sample the table shows tens of thousands of distinct CDR3 sequences, 15% to 20% of which occur a single time. The ten most abundant clones make up roughly 0.99% of the sample.

The rearrangement joined TRBV20-1 to TRBJ2-1, with TRBD2 tentatively as D gene (6 bases match). The source of this sequence is a human donor in good health. Some libraries in this study had Jurkat cell RNA spiked in. Sequencing used naive CD8+ T cells from blood, with Jurkat cell RNA spiked in. Sample cell subset or site, as interpreted from the label and publication: FACS-sorted CD8+CD4-CCR7+CD45RA+ naive T cells. In nucleotide form, the sequence is TGCAGTGCTGTGGCGGGATCATGGGGAATAGGTGAGCAGTTCTTC. Translated, this gives CSAVAGSWGIGEQFF.